This TCR beta chain was captured by sequencing in a study of T cell changes during pregnancy in multiple sclerosis. Clones were sequenced by immunoSEQ multiplex PCR, and TCRdb holds only the in-frame ones, with some missing. The sample lists 41,000 or so clones; roughly nine tenths were seen once. Germline V gives CDR1 MRHNA, CDR2 SNTAGT. V dropped 6 bases and J dropped 5 bases, with 16 bases sitting between them. The CDR3 extends over 14 amino acids. This TCR derives from a female donor with multiple sclerosis, enrolled in a pregnancy study. The chain is built from TRBV6-4 and TRBJ1-1; D not certain. The material sequenced was CD4+ T cells from peripheral blood mononuclear cells, taken in the first trimester of pregnancy. In DNA form, the CDR3 reads TGTGCCAGCAGACTCATGGGAGAGGTGACTGAAGCTTTCTTT. Translated, it gives CASRLMGEVTEAFF.